This TCR beta chain was identified during a study of Ad26.COV2.S vaccination and SARS-CoV-2 variants (dated by TCRdb to the early 2020s). Describing the broader study: Donors in the vaccine arm were drawn from COV1001, a phase I-IIa trial of Ad26.COV2.S in healthy adults that was multicentre, randomized, double-blind and placebo-controlled. Ad26.COV2.S was given intramuscularly at 5x10^10 or 1x10^11 viral particles, as a single shot or as two shots 56 days apart. TCRbeta repertoire sequencing was used to assess the specificity and breadth of SARS-CoV-2-reactive T cell receptors after Ad26.COV2.S vaccination. A total of some 30 samples were included in the TCR-sequenced set, comprising some 20 Ad26.COV2.S vaccine recipients, 5 placebo recipients and 8 SARS-CoV-2 convalescent individuals. Participants in the trial were split at random into five groups of five each, receiving low-dose or high-dose Ad26.COV2.S once or twice, or else placebo on both occasions. Blinding of investigators to trial group allocation was maintained during experiments and outcome assessment.

About this clone: The target of this receptor is not known. An end of the junction differs from the germline gene, which may be a read error.

General conclusions and limits of the study: Ad26.COV2.S recipients had higher spike-specific TCR breadth than placebo recipients (P = 0.0014). Vaccine and placebo recipients had similar non-spike TCR breadth, a finding consistent with the vaccine containing only spike. According to the authors, total T cell responses may have been underestimated by the TCR breadth and depth analyses. The study was not powered for comparison of responses between vaccine doses or regimens. After vaccination, spike-specific CD8+ and CD4+ T cell responses were reported to show substantial breadth.

The treatment or condition label corresponds to: roughly 20 received Ad26.COV2.S at low or high dose, single or two shots; 5 received placebo; per-sample allocation not given. Repertoires of vaccine and placebo recipients were sequenced from samples collected on day 63 after the first injection. Between 29 July and 7 August 2020, Cohort 1b enrolled about 27 adults aged 18-55 years at one site in Boston, USA. Ad26.COV2.S was a replication-incompetent adenovirus type 26 vector that expressed a prefusion-stabilized SARS-CoV-2 spike protein derived from the original Wuhan strain. The germline V gene provides CDR1 SGHAT and CDR2 FQNNGV. The CDR3 goes from the cysteine to the phenylalanine over 14 residues. Left in the record is the CDR3 DNA by itself, 42 bases read in frame from the first base. The immunoSEQ Assay was used to sequence TCRbeta CDR3 regions. After extraction, genomic DNA underwent amplification by bias-controlled multiplex PCR, followed by high-throughput sequencing. The study's processing was this. Collapsing and filtering of sequences were performed to quantify the absolute abundance of each unique TCRbeta CDR3 region. T cell fraction was estimated by normalizing TCRbeta template counts to usable DNA, with usable DNA measured through amplification of reference genes found in all nucleated cells. Repertoire TCRs were annotated as SARS-CoV-2-specific when V gene, CDR3 amino acid sequence and J gene were exactly matched to a known reactive TCR set. The reference SARS-CoV-2 TCR set came from MIRA and was filtered for enrichment in COVID-19-positive ImmuneCODE repertoires, removing public or cross-reactive TCRs. Using the MIRA antigens, annotated TCRs were further analysed by specific ORF or by position within an ORF. Breadth was defined as the number of annotated unique rearrangements divided by the total number of unique productive rearrangements, and depth was defined as the summed frequency of the annotated unique rearrangements. Two-sided Wilcoxon rank-sum tests were used to compare TCR breadth between groups. The immuneACCESS repertoire file appears here via TCRdb, limited to in-frame rearrangements. These files lack a portion of the clones; in checked studies, under half of the deficit traces to unresolved V genes, and the cause of the others is not known. V and J calls and clone size are those listed in that table; D and trimming were worked out from the DNA. Here the sample has roughly 300,000 clones; roughly 90% occur a single time. 6.4% of the sample belongs to the ten largest clones.

The receptor was isolated from a person between 18 and 65 years old who received the Ad26.COV2.S COVID-19 vaccine or a placebo. This material consisted of peripheral blood, taken in a trial of Ad26.COV2.S vaccine versus placebo. The chain is encoded by TRBV11-2 joined to TRBJ1-5; 8 nucleotides in the junction match TRBD1. The CDR3 reads as follows: CVSSLDRGNQPQHF. The nucleotide sequence is TGTGTCAGCAGCTTAGACAGGGGTAATCAGCCCCAGCATTTT.